The 18 T cell receptor beta chains reported below all come from one sample, sequenced in a study of T cell repertoires in cytomegalovirus infection. TCRdb ran MiXCR on the reads and lists one entry per CDR3 protein. The sample includes about 100,000 distinct CDR3 sequences, around 45% seen only once; the top ten take 65% to 75%. These TCRs are of unknown antigen specificity. The material was CD8+ T cells from cultured PBMCs, obtained from culture after CMV antigen stimulation. Receptors originate from a human donor in good health (CMV status not recorded). Some clones in this sample may be carry-over from other donors' samples.

J is TRBJ2-7 and V is TRBV6-5; 7 bases are shared with TRBD1. Per germline, CDR1 MNHEY and CDR2 SVGAGI. The length of the CDR3 is 16 residues. V trimming: 2 bases; J trimming: 5 bases; junction bases outside the gene matches: 12. The CDR3 is CASSYGVETGTHEQYF. The CDR3 DNA follows: TGTGCCAGCAGTTACGGGGTAGAGACAGGGACCCACGAGCAGTACTTC.

At least ten counts were recorded for this clonotype. This rearrangement joins TRBV7-2 to TRBJ2-4, with a weak D call TRBD2 (6 bases). Germline CDR1 is SGHTA and CDR2 is FQGNSA. The CDR3 loop spans 16 amino acids. V lost 5 bases and J 1 base, leaving 15 bases between the germline ends. The CDR3 DNA reads as TGTGCCAGCAGCCACAACGAAGCGGGTGCCAAAAACATTCAGTACTTC. This gives the protein CASSHNEAGAKNIQYF.

This chain joins TRBV7-6 and TRBJ1-3; D call uncertain. V was pared by 5 bases and J by 0 bases, with 8 bases between. The CDR3 length is 14 residues. CDR1 SGHVS and CDR2 FNYEAQ come from the germline V gene. CDR3 loop: CASSPALSGNTIYF. CDR3 in DNA: TGTGCCAGCAGCCCTGCCCTCTCTGGAAACACCATATATTTT.

V is TRBV9 and J is TRBJ2-5, with 12 bases lining up with TRBD2. V was pared by 3 bases and J by 1 base, with 7 bases of the junction left unmatched. The germline gives CDR1 SGDLS, CDR2 YYNGEE. The CDR3 loop spans 17 amino acids. The DNA for the CDR3 is TGTGCCAGCAGCGGGCCGGGACTAGCGGGCCTCCAAGAGACCCAGTACTTC. Amino acids: CASSGPGLAGLQETQYF.

The chain has TRBV7-8 and TRBJ2-3, with D hard to call. From germline, CDR1 is SGHVS and CDR2 FQNEAQ. The CDR3 length is 13 residues. Trimming took off 8 bases at V and 2 bases at J, with 11 bases between the two ends. In DNA form, the CDR3 reads TGTGCCAGCCTACTTACTACCACAGATACGCAGTATTTT. It translates to CASLLTTTDTQYF.

This clonotype has a handful of counts. The chain joins TRBV15 to TRBJ2-3, with 12 nucleotides matching TRBD2. Losses at the gene ends were 3 bases for V and 9 bases for J; bases not matched to a gene: 19. Germline V gene lookup returns CDR1 LNHNV and CDR2 YYDKDF (reference sequence). This CDR3 is 19 amino acids long. DNA for the CDR3: TGTGCCACCAGCAGCTACCCCCCCCCGGCTAGCGGGGGGGCCGACACGCAGTATTTT. Translated, it gives CATSSYPPPASGGADTQYF.

This sequence joins TRBV19 and TRBJ1-5; D gene ambiguous. The CDR3 consists of 13 residues. V lost 7 bases and J 5 bases, leaving 12 bases between the germline ends. Per the germline V gene, CDR1 is LNHDA and CDR2 is SQIVND (reference sequence). The DNA of the CDR3 is TGTGCCAGTAAATTTATAGGTGATCAGCCCCAGCATTTT. Translated, it gives CASKFIGDQPQHF.

CDR3 nucleotide sequence: TGTGCCAGCAGTTCTACATGGAGGGGGCTGTACTATGGCTACACCTTC. It codes for CASSSTWRGLYYGYTF. The gene calls are TRBV27 and TRBJ1-2; 7 positions match TRBD1. Trimming at V came to 4 bases and at J to 3 bases, leaving 11 bases not matched to a gene. CDR1 is MNHEY and CDR2 is SMNVEV in the germline V gene (reference sequence). The CDR3 covers 16 residues.

The chain employs TRBV2 and TRBJ2-7; 10 bases align to TRBD2. The CDR3 is 14 residues long. V dropped 4 bases and J dropped 6; count of bases not matched to a gene: 6. Looked up from germline, CDR1 is SNHLY and CDR2 is FYNNEI. CDR3 nucleotides: TGTGCCAGCAGTGTATCAGCGGGGGGGCGCGAGCAGTACTTC. Amino acid sequence: CASSVSAGGREQYF.

The chain couples TRBV15 to TRBJ2-7; maybe TRBD1 (5 bases). The CDR3 covers 15 residues. V shed 0 bases and J shed 0 bases, with 9 bases lying between them. Looked up from germline, CDR1 is LNHNV and CDR2 is YYDKDF (reference sequence). CDR3 nucleotide sequence: TGTGCCACCAGCAGAGATTTAGGGGTCTCCTACGAGCAGTACTTC. The encoded protein is CATSRDLGVSYEQYF.

This clonotype was recorded at least ten times. The gene calls are TRBV6-1 and TRBJ2-3; D tentatively fits TRBD1 or TRBD2 (5 bases each). CDR3 size: 15 residues. Germline CDR1 is MNHNS and CDR2 is SASEGT. Trimming removed 3 bases at V and 2 bases at J, with 12 bases between. The CDR3 nucleotides read TGTGCCAGCAGTGAGGGGACCCTCTACACAGATACGCAGTATTTT. Translating gives CASSEGTLYTDTQYF.

The chain has TRBV12-3 or TRBV12-4 and TRBJ2-2, with a possible D match to TRBD2 (5 bases). V lost 6 bases, J lost 6 bases, and 8 bases lay in between. CDR3 length: 12 amino acids. The CDR3 DNA reads as TGTGCCAGCAGGACCGGGGCCGGGGAGCTGTTTTTT. Translated, it gives CASRTGAGELFF.

The V call is TRBV19, the J call TRBJ1-5; a weak D match, TRBD1 (5 bases). The germline V and J ends were trimmed by 3 bases and 0 bases, with 15 bases remaining between them. Germline CDR1 is LNHDA and CDR2 is SQIVND (reference sequence). This CDR3 has 17 amino acids. DNA for the CDR3: TGTGCCAGTAGTATTCCCGGACAAGACTATAGCAATCAGCCCCAGCATTTT. Translation: CASSIPGQDYSNQPQHF.

The rearrangement joins TRBV2 to TRBJ2-5; tentatively, D is TRBD1 (6 bases). The ends were cut back, 8 bases at V and 1 base at J, with 11 bases in the middle. Germline V gene data show CDR1 as SNHLY and CDR2 as FYNNEI. The CDR3 is 13 residues long. The CDR3 loop reads CASGEGGQETQYF. The CDR3 nucleotides read TGTGCCAGCGGGGAAGGGGGCCAAGAGACCCAGTACTTC.

This clonotype was detected only once. The chain is built from TRBV5-4 and TRBJ2-1, with a tentative D call TRBD2 (7 bases). V was pared by 6 bases and J by 2 bases, with 15 bases between. The CDR3 totals 15 residues. Germline V gene sequence: CDR1 SGHNT, CDR2 YYREEE (reference sequence). The CDR3 sequence: CASTLGGGAYNEQFF. The CDR3, as DNA: TGTGCCAGCACCCTAGGGGGGGGGGCCTACAATGAGCAGTTCTTC.

This clonotype was picked up a small number of times. The V gene is TRBV28, the J gene TRBJ2-5; 14 bases match TRBD2. CDR3 length: 18 amino acids. The germline gives CDR1 MDHEN, CDR2 SYDVKM. Trimming at V came to 3 bases and at J to 4 bases, leaving 10 bases not matched to a gene. DNA for the CDR3: TGTGCCAGCAGTTTCCCTGGGACTAGCGGGGGAGAAGTAGAGACCCAGTACTTC. It specifies CASSFPGTSGGEVETQYF.

The chain carries TRBV20-1 and TRBJ1-2; 7 bases are a match to TRBD1. The CDR3 consists of 13 residues. Germline trimming cut 4 bases from V and 4 bases from J; bases unmatched to any gene: 6. The germline CDR1 and CDR2 sequences are DFQATT and SNEGSKA (reference sequence). This chain's CDR3 is CSAKTGWGYGYTF. The CDR3 region has the DNA TGCAGTGCTAAGACAGGGTGGGGCTATGGCTACACCTTC.

This clonotype appeared a few times. The chain couples TRBV6-1 to TRBJ2-7; D possibly corresponds to TRBD2 (6 bases). Trimming cost V 3 bases and J 3 bases, with 12 bases left between them. The CDR3 loop spans 14 amino acids. The germline gives CDR1 MNHNS, CDR2 SASEGT. The CDR3 loop is CASSEGGAYYEQYF. CDR3 nucleotide sequence: TGTGCCAGCAGTGAGGGAGGCGCCTACTACGAGCAGTACTTC.